This T cell receptor beta chain was recorded in a study of T cells in Graves' hyperthyroidism and ophthalmopathy. TCR beta CDR3 regions were amplified from RNA. An initial round of RT-PCR targeting the TCR CDR3 relied on the HTBI primer set. Each CDR3 protein gets one entry after TCRdb re-called the multiplex PCR reads with MiXCR. Counted here are under 400,000 distinct CDR3 sequences, approximately 15% occurring once; the ten biggest clones make up 9.5% to 12%. V lost 0 bases and J lost 0, with 13 bases in between. The CDR3 is 17 amino acids. CDR1 is SGDLS and CDR2 is YYNGEE in the germline V gene. This clonotype was recorded a few times. With a duration under 2 months, the hyperthyroidism was newly diagnosed in patients aged 18 to 65. Researchers barred patients who had uncontrolled infection, other autoimmune disease, pregnancy or lactation. Diagnostic decisions used clinical symptoms, serum thyroxine and TRAb, thyroid ultrasound and orbital computed tomography. Cells are PBMCs isolated from around 9.4 ml of fresh blood.

The genes are TRBV9 and TRBJ1-3, with TRBD1 as a possible D gene (6 bases). Sequenced sample: blood. The source of this sequence is a woman aged 55-70 years with Graves' hyperthyroidism. The CDR3 region has the DNA TGTGCCAGCAGCGTAGCGGCAGGGGCCACCTCTGGAAACACCATATATTTT. It is translated as CASSVAAGATSGNTIYF. Drawing the rest from reference TRBV9 and TRBJ1-3, the complete variable domain is DSGVTQTPKHLITATGQRVTLRCSPRSGDLSVYWYQQSLDQGLQFLIQYYNGEERAKGNILERFSAQQFPDLHSELNLSSLELGDSALYFCASSVAAGATSGNTIYFGEGSWLTVV.